One sample yielded the 23 T cell receptor delta chains listed below, sequenced in a study of γδ T cells in repeated Plasmodium falciparum infection. TCRdb re-called the multiplex PCR reads via CATT. The sample lists around 50,000 delta-chain clones, about 1.9% seen once, with 20% to 25% in the top ten. Vgamma9/Vdelta2+ and Vdelta2-negative gammadelta T cells were flow-sorted from PBMC for bulk sequencing. The sequencing sample was made of gamma-delta T cells from blood. The receptors were gathered from a pool of human donors (malaria-infected and uninfected, not separated).

This clone showed up just a few times. The protein held in TCRdb is that of a much larger clone and does not match this DNA's translation at residue 9, likely because of a read error; the protein shown is translated from the DNA. This chain links TRDV1 with TRDJ1; D might be TRDD3 (6 bases). TCRdb gives no J gene; it was assigned here by matching the DNA to germline. The CDR3 length is 15 residues. Germline loops: CDR1 TSWWSYY, CDR2 QGS. The V end lost 5 bases, the J end lost 3 bases, and 16 bases lay between the germline ends. The DNA for the CDR3 is TGTGCTCTTGGGACCACGGGGATTGCGTCCGATAAACTCATCTTT. Translating gives CALGTTGIASDKLIF.

In regard to this clone: The protein TCRdb gives is from a much larger clone and does not agree with this DNA's translation at residue 8, likely a read error; the protein shown here comes from the DNA. The chain combines TRDV2 with TRDJ1; D is undetermined. TCRdb supplies no J gene; here it was assigned by aligning the nucleotide sequence to germline. Germline CDR1 GEAIGNYY, CDR2 EKD. The CDR3 totals 15 residues. Deletions cut 0 bases from V and 0 bases from J, with 10 bases between. CDR3 in DNA: TGTGCCTGTGACACCAAGGGGTCAAACACCGATAAACTCATCTTT. Amino acid sequence: CACDTKGSNTDKLIF.

Note on this clone: The translation of this DNA and the TCRdb protein of a much larger clone differ at residue 7, probably owing to a read error; the protein shown here is translated from the DNA. This chain uses TRDV3 with TRDJ1; 13 bases fit TRDD3. The J gene, left out of TCRdb, was set here by checking the DNA against germline. V lost 3 bases, J lost 7 bases, and 17 bases stayed unmatched. The V gene's germline CDR1 is TVYSNPD and CDR2 GDNSRS (reference sequence). The CDR3 extends over 17 amino acids. CDR3 bases: TGTGCCTTCCCCAGGCTATGTACTGGGGGATACGATGGTAAACTCATCTTT. It codes for CAFPRLCTGGYDGKLIF.

On this clone: A read error likely explains this, since a far larger clone differs by one base. The sample contains more than one DNA sequence encoding this CDR3. The chain has TRDV1 and TRDJ1; 8 bases are shared with TRDD3. No J gene is reported in TCRdb; it was inferred here by comparing the DNA with germline. The CDR3 totals 22 residues. Germline V lookup: CDR1 TSWWSYY, CDR2 QGS. Trimming cost V 4 bases and J 5 bases; bases outside gene matches: 30. In nucleotides, the CDR3 is TGTGCTCTTGGGGCGCCGCTTCCTTATTTCTTTACTGGGGGGTACCGGGTGGATAAACTCATCTTT. Its translation is CALGAPLPYFFTGGYRVDKLIF.

The sample holds many counts of this clone. A far larger clone is one base from this, pointing to a likely read error. The same CDR3 is also encoded by other DNA sequences in this sample. J is TRDJ1 and V is TRDV1, with D perhaps TRDD3 (5 bases). TCRdb lists no J gene, so it was determined here by aligning the DNA to germline. The V end was cut by 0 bases, the J end by 7 bases, with 54 bases between. Germline V CDR1 and CDR2: TSWWSYY, QGS. The CDR3 is 28 residues long. The CDR3: CALGELSHEAPVPGRVYWPPGVSIKLIF. The CDR3 DNA reads TGTGCTCTTGGGGAACTCTCCCACGAGGCCCCCGTCCCAGGACGCGTTTACTGGCCTCCCGGTGTATCGATTAAACTCATCTTT.

Of note for this clone: TCRdb lists the protein of a much larger clone for this DNA, which differs at residue 10, so this is likely a read error; the protein given here is translated from the DNA itself. This chain joins TRDV1 and TRDJ1; 7 bases align to TRDD3. Germline matching of the DNA provided the J gene here, since TCRdb leaves it blank. Trimming cost V 0 bases and J 0 bases; bases outside gene matches: 25. The germline V gene encodes CDR1 TSWWSYY and CDR2 QGS. CDR3 size: 23 residues. CDR3 loop: CALGELIGIHVHIPPYYTDKLIF. In DNA, the CDR3 is TGTGCTCTTGGGGAACTAATAGGGATACACGTACACATCCCTCCCTACTACACCGATAAACTCATCTTT.

A word on this clone: The protein recorded in TCRdb matches a much larger clone and deviates from this DNA's translation at residue 18, suggesting a read error; the protein here is obtained by translating the DNA. As DNA, the CDR3 is TGTGCCTTTACCGGGGAGCCTCCTCCCGCTTACTGGGGGATACGCTTTTTATCCGATAAACTCATCTTT. This sequence encodes CAFTGEPPPAYWGIRFLSDKLIF. This chain joins TRDV3 and TRDJ1; 13 positions match TRDD3. The germline CDR1 and CDR2 sequences are TVYSNPD and GDNSRS (reference sequence). J lost 3 bases, V lost 1 base, and 29 bases had no gene match. The CDR3 spans 23 residues.

A word on this clone: TCRdb attributes to this sequence the protein of a much larger clone, which differs from the DNA translation at residue 17; a read error is likely, and the protein displayed is translated from the DNA. The gene calls are TRDV1 and TRDJ2; tentatively, D is TRDD3 (6 bases). As TCRdb names no J gene, one was assigned here on the basis of a DNA match to germline. CDR1 and CDR2 (germline): TSWWSYY, QGS. CDR3 length: 22 residues. The CDR3 sequence is CALGGLPSRGDPESALAAQLFF. DNA of the CDR3: TGTGCTCTTGGGGGACTTCCCTCCAGGGGGGACCCGGAATCAGCTTTGGCAGCACAACTCTTCTTT.

Comments on this clone: The protein given by TCRdb reflects a much larger clone and differs at residue 19 from this DNA's translation, likely from a read error; the protein shown is the DNA's translation. The CDR3: CALGEISYLYWGIRSPTDILIF. Here the CDR3 DNA reads TGTGCTCTTGGGGAGATTTCCTACTTGTACTGGGGGATACGTTCACCGACCGATATACTCATCTTT. The chain uses TRDV1 and TRDJ1; TRDD3 aligns across 13 bases. No J segment appears in TCRdb, so it was assigned here by matching the sequence to germline. CDR3 length equals 22 residues. Germline CDR1 TSWWSYY, CDR2 QGS.

Ten or more counts support this clone. The protein recorded in TCRdb matches a much larger clone and deviates from this DNA's translation at residue 20, suggesting a read error; the protein here is obtained by translating the DNA. No J gene was called, and the V gene is TRDV1; TRDD3, the table's D call, was not compared with the DNA. Germline values: CDR1 TSWWSYY, CDR2 QGS. This CDR3 spans 22 amino acids. CDR3 sequence reads: CALGEPFSSTGGYYYGPDKPIF. DNA of the CDR3: TGTGCTCTTGGGGAACCCTTTTCCTCCACTGGGGGATACTATTATGGGCCCGATAAACCCATCTTT.

Notes on this clone: TCRdb has a much larger clone's protein, which differs at residue 10 from the translation of this DNA, likely because of a read error; what is shown is the protein translated from the DNA. V is TRDV3 and J is TRDJ1, with TRDD2 identical over 8 bases. No J gene is reported in TCRdb; it was inferred here by comparing the DNA with germline. CDR1 and CDR2 (germline): TVYSNPD, GDNSRS (reference sequence). The CDR3 sequence is 16 residues long. The trim removed 2 bases at V and 1 base at J, leaving 12 bases unmatched. The DNA of the CDR3 is TGTGCCTTTGGCCCCCTTCCTAAGGGGCCCACCGATAAACTCATCTTT. Protein sequence: CAFGPLPKGPTDKLIF.

In this sample, this clone turned up many times. This probably arose from a read error, given a far larger clone one base away. The sample holds other DNA sequences that translate to the same CDR3. The chain recombines TRDV3 with TRDJ1; 10 positions agree with TRDD3. Trimming removed 4 bases from V and 2 bases from J; junction bases left unmatched: 40. The CDR3 is 25 amino acids. CDR1 and CDR2 from the germline V gene are TVYSNPD and GDNSRS (reference sequence). The CDR3 region has the DNA TGTGCCTCCGGCCTCCCCCGTACTGGGGGATTCCCGTTCAAATGGTCAAATTGGTGGACCGATAAACTCATCTTT. As protein: CASGLPRTGGFPFKWSNWWTDKLIF.

This clone was picked up many times. TCRdb's protein for this DNA is that of a much larger clone and differs from the translation at residue 13, likely a read error; the protein shown is the DNA translation. The DNA of the CDR3 is TGTGCTCTTGGGAGGTTTCTCTTAGGGCTGGGGATGTCCCATCAGCATATCGGACTCATCTTT. Encoded protein: CALGRFLLGLGMSHQHIGLIF. The chain joins TRDV1 to TRDJ1, with D tentatively TRDD3 (6 bases). The J gene is absent in TCRdb and was assigned here via DNA matching to germline. CDR1 is TSWWSYY and CDR2 is QGS in the germline V gene. The V end was cut by 5 bases, the J end by 10 bases, with 41 bases between. This CDR3 has 21 amino acids.

This clone has just a few counts. The protein TCRdb lists belongs to a much larger clone and differs from this DNA's translation at residue 5, which points to a read error; the protein shown is made from the DNA. This chain connects TRDV1 to TRDJ1; 12 bases match TRDD3. Because TCRdb records no J gene, it was assigned here through a match of the DNA to germline. CDR1 is TSWWSYY and CDR2 is QGS in the germline V gene. The CDR3 has 20 amino acids. With 4 bases clipped from V and 0 bases from J, the junction kept 15 bases outside the gene matches. The CDR3 loop is CALGALGYWGIPRYTDKLIF. CDR3 DNA: TGTGCTCTTGGGGCCCTGGGCTACTGGGGGATACCCCGGTACACCGATAAACTCATCTTT.

A note on this clone: TCRdb's protein, taken from a much larger clone, differs from this DNA's translation at residue 14, likely owing to a read error; the protein displayed comes from the DNA. The chain recombines TRDV2 with TRDJ3, with TRDD3 identical over 12 bases. Here the J gene came from matching the DNA to germline, since TCRdb omits it. Germline V gene lookup returns CDR1 GEAIGNYY and CDR2 EKD. This CDR3 spans 21 amino acids. In DNA, the CDR3 is TGTGCCTGTGACACTTTACTGGGGGATACACGATCCTCCGGGGACACCCGACAGATGTTTTTC. Translating gives CACDTLLGDTRSSGDTRQMFF.

This clone was counted many times. The chain recombines TRDV1 with TRDJ1, with 9 nucleotides matching TRDD3. Germline values: CDR1 TSWWSYY, CDR2 QGS. The CDR3 contains 26 residues. V trimming: 2 bases; J trimming: 0 bases; junction bases outside the gene matches: 34. CDR3 residues: CALGERLPYFPRRNWGNSRYTDKLIF. CDR3 bases: TGTGCTCTTGGGGAAAGATTGCCCTACTTCCCACGACGTAACTGGGGGAACTCAAGGTACACCGATAAACTCATCTTT.

This clone was seen only a few times. The mismatch at residue 10 between this DNA's translation and the TCRdb protein of a much larger clone likely reflects a read error; the protein shown is translated from the DNA. V gene TRDV1 combines with J gene TRDJ1, with 7 bases that match TRDD3. TCRdb leaves out the J gene; it was filled in here by matching the DNA to germline. Unmatched junction bases numbered 27, after V lost 2 bases and J lost 0 bases. The CDR3 extends over 23 amino acids. Germline CDR1 is TSWWSYY and CDR2 is QGS. The CDR3, as DNA: TGTGCTCTTGGGGAAAAACACCACCCCCACTTAACTGGGGATCCATACCACACCGATAAACTCATCTTT. Amino acid sequence: CALGEKHHPHLTGDPYHTDKLIF.

Notes on this clone: The protein in TCRdb stems from a much larger clone and differs at residue 4 from this DNA's translation, likely a read error; here the protein is translated from the DNA. The chain employs TRDV2 and TRDJ1; 7 bases line up with TRDD3. The CDR3 runs to 15 residues. The V gene's germline CDR1 is GEAIGNYY and CDR2 EKD. In nucleotides, the CDR3 is TGTGCCTGTGTCACCGTCGGGGATAAGGCAGATAAACTCATATTT. Translation gives CACVTVGDKADKLIF.

This clone has a count of ten or more. A read error is likely here: a far larger clone is one base away. Other nucleotide sequences in the sample specify the same CDR3. This chain links TRDV3 with TRDJ1; TRDD3 aligns across 13 bases. V dropped 2 bases and J dropped 0; count of bases not matched to a gene: 21. The germline gives CDR1 TVYSNPD, CDR2 GDNSRS (reference sequence). The CDR3 has 21 amino acids. The CDR3 DNA follows: TGTGCCTTTTCCGTCCTCTTCTACTGGGGGATACGCGAGTCTTACACCGATAAACTCATCTTT. Translated, it gives CAFSVLFYWGIRESYTDKLIF.

This clone came up many times. This likely came from a read error, as a far larger clone is one base away. This CDR3 is also generated by other DNA sequences in the sample. CDR3 nucleotides: TGTGCCTGTGACACCGTGTCCCTGGGGGAGACAAACGGGGTCTGGGACACCCGGCAGATGTTTTTC. It encodes CACDTVSLGETNGVWDTRQMFF. The gene calls are TRDV2 and TRDJ3; 8 bases map to TRDD3. TCRdb offers no J gene call, so here the DNA was matched to germline to obtain one. CDR3 size: 22 residues. The germline V gene has CDR1 GEAIGNYY and CDR2 EKD.

This clone was recorded many times. A read error likely explains this, since a far larger clone differs by one base. This same CDR3 is encoded by further DNA sequences in the sample. The chain recombines TRDV2 with TRDJ1, with D possibly matching TRDD3 (6 bases). Germline CDR1 GEAIGNYY, CDR2 EKD. The CDR3 length is 18 residues. The CDR3 sequence is CACDTQACNGGDTDKLIF. The CDR3 region has the DNA TGTGCCTGCGACACCCAGGCGTGTAACGGGGGAGACACCGATAAACTCATCTTT.

This clone was counted between two and nine times. The protein TCRdb gives is from a much larger clone and does not agree with this DNA's translation at residue 17, likely a read error; the protein shown here comes from the DNA. The CDR3 protein is CALGEQNPSNPLLYWGVREGGSTDKLIF. CDR3 in DNA: TGTGCTCTTGGGGAACAGAACCCCTCAAACCCTCTTTTATACTGGGGGGTACGCGAGGGAGGGAGCACCGATAAACTCATCTTT. This chain uses TRDV1 with TRDJ1; 8 bases line up with TRDD3. This CDR3 spans 28 amino acids. Germline V CDR1 and CDR2: TSWWSYY, QGS. With 1 base clipped from V and 1 base from J, the junction kept 41 bases outside the gene matches.

Points on this clone: The protein held in TCRdb is that of a much larger clone and does not match this DNA's translation at residue 20, likely because of a read error; the protein shown is translated from the DNA. For the CDR3, the DNA is TGTGCTCTTGGGGGTCCCGCCTTCCTACGAAACTGGGGATGGAGGTACACCGATAAACACATCTTT. This encodes CALGGPAFLRNWGWRYTDKHIF. The V gene is listed as TRDV1; no J gene was called; the DNA was not used to check the table's D call, TRDD3. Germline CDR1 reads TSWWSYY; CDR2 reads QGS. There are 22 residues in the CDR3.